The clone carrying this TCR beta chain has a handful of counts. This CDR3 has 16 amino acids. V was clipped by 2 bases and J by 11 bases; unmatched bases: 14. The germline V gene has CDR1 MGHRA and CDR2 YSYEKL. This sample is drawn from a study of cytomegalovirus exposure and HLA in healthy donors. PCR employed 60 Vbeta and 13 Jbeta primers. Clones were sequenced by immunoSEQ multiplex PCR, and TCRdb holds only the in-frame ones, with some missing. The sample consists of approximately 86,000 clones, about 85% of them appearing once. The chain recombines TRBV4-1 with TRBJ2-5; 10 positions match TRBD2. The sample was PBMCs. This receptor was obtained from a man in his forties or fifties in good health and CMV-seropositive. For the CDR3, the DNA is TGCGCCAGCAGCCAACAACTTAGCGGGGGGCTTGGGGGGCAGTACTTC. Translation: CASSQQLSGGLGGQYF.